One TCR beta chain is described in this entry. The target of this receptor is not known. The sample holds no much larger clone one base away, and base qualities are not on file. This record belongs to a study of cytomegalovirus exposure and HLA in healthy donors (dated by TCRdb to between 2016 and 2019). Background on the whole study: An earlier analysis of some 500 of the donors reported roughly 300 Gb of sequence data and approximately 110 million unique TCR beta sequences from around 200 million T cells. The study was designed to test whether signatures of past pathogen exposure could be identified by cataloging public T cell receptors. Every discovery cohort repertoire had been produced on one sequencing platform. Along with the roughly 610-subject first cohort, a separate validation cohort of some 130 different subjects was used. An early release that covered some 640 HLA-typed donors contained about 290 gigabases of sequencing data and around 85 million unique TCR sequences. Several DR-DQ haplotypes were handled as single units for association and clustering because linkage in the cohort was strong. The study combined high-throughput TCR immunosequencing, statistical association of individual TCRs with disease status, and machine learning to predict cytomegalovirus infection status. The later analysis used no new phenotypic data to find candidate immune exposures, relying instead on TCR beta sequences and their occurrence across donors. Alongside the repertoire data, information on donor age, sex, ethnicity and CMV serostatus was compiled. The genetic ancestry cluster associated with self-reported Caucasian donors included roughly four fifths of the 350 to 500 genotyped donors. On average, over 200,000 unique TCR beta nucleotide sequences were sequenced per donor among some 420 genotyped donors of the cohort, with roughly 18% of those sequences being non-productive. Using immunosequencing, the study profiled T cell repertoires from fewer than 700 subjects and related those repertoires to cytomegalovirus serostatus. Both class I and class II loci were covered by HLA typing, at four-digit resolution. Typing coverage varied by locus: 629-630 donors for A, B, C, DRB1 and DQB1; 500 to 550 for DQA1; nearly 610 for DPA1; more than 450 for DPB1. To study patterns of TCR occurrence, a later analysis re-analyzed previously published TCR beta repertoires from 600 to 750 donors and added high-resolution HLA genotyping. Genome-wide SNP genotypes for about 55% of the roughly 670 donors were used in a later genetic analysis, which treated that subset as a discovery cohort. An earlier analysis of 587 of the donors used high-throughput TCR beta sequencing to judge whether each TCR beta V gene segment behaved as functional or pseudogenic.

The CDR3, from cysteine to phenylalanine, totals 14 residues. Only the CDR3 region is kept as DNA, spanning 42 bases read in frame from base 1. The germline V and J ends show losses of 2 bases and 5 bases respectively, and no gene match explains 2 bases of the junction. CDR1 and CDR2 (SGHRS, YFSETQ) derive from the germline V gene. The cohort comprised fewer than 700 healthy bone marrow donors. At the time of sampling, all cohort members were nominally healthy, though unrecorded immune exposures were likely present. The donor tested CMV seronegative and was one of the 352 seronegative cohort members. Every donor gave a peripheral blood sample, and the peripheral blood mononuclear cells from that sample were used for TCR beta sequencing. The Qiagen DNeasy Blood Extraction Kit was used to extract genomic DNA from the blood cell samples. Receptor amplification or capture employed the immunoSEQ multiplex PCR assay. The multiplex PCR relied on a mix of 60 forward primers for TCR Vbeta segments and 13 reverse primers for TCR Jbeta segments. A multiplex PCR assay on genomic DNA amplified the CDR3 region of rearranged TCR beta genes. The Illumina HiSeq System was used to sequence the amplified TCR beta libraries as 87-base-pair reads. The authors' analysis ran thus. Across the roughly 670 repertoires, a later analysis counted 75 million to 90 million unique TCR beta chains, roughly 11 million of which were shared by at least two donors. Raw reads were error-corrected and collapsed into unique sequences with a nearest-neighbor algorithm that merged closely related sequences to remove PCR and sequencing errors. CDR3 sequences were aligned to IMGT reference sequences to assign V, D and J gene segments. For a sequence to be retained, a match of at least six nucleotides was required to both a V gene segment and a J gene segment. Rearrangements were called productive when the CDR3 lacked stop codons and stayed in frame with V and J; all others were non-productive. Following IMGT convention, CDR3 was defined as the stretch from the second conserved V-encoded cysteine up to the conserved J-encoded phenylalanine. The earlier analysis of roughly 590 of the donors excluded any sequence lacking an unambiguous match to a single V gene segment. An earlier analysis of fewer than 750 of the donors classified V segments as functional when productive rearrangements were above 56.7% and as segregating when the standard deviation between donors was above 5%. To diagnose cytomegalovirus status from the catalog of TCR beta chain sequences, a statistical classification framework was built. V and J gene assignment, in a later analysis, came from comparing TCR nucleotide sequences with IMGT/GENE-DB human TR gene sequences. Using the TCRdist pipeline, a later analysis assigned CDR3 sequences along with most-parsimonious VDJ recombination scenarios. In a later analysis, each TCR beta chain was defined by its CDR3 amino acid sequence together with its V-gene family, and reads without a unique V-gene family were excluded. A later analysis removed 450 to 600 highly shared, low-generation-probability nucleotide sequences to deal with suspected cross-contamination and a sequencing artifact. For each public chain, a later analysis derived a clonal expansion index from normalized ranks of inferred template counts within each repertoire. Generation probabilities in a later analysis came from a VDJ recombination model fitted to out-of-frame rearrangements, and those results were checked against IGoR. In a later analysis, hypergeometric tests were used to score TCR-TCR, TCR-HLA and TCR-CMV co-occurrence, with a repertoire-size bias correction applied to TCR pairs. False discovery rates were estimated in a later analysis by permuting HLA or CMV assignments 20 times. In a later analysis, co-occurring TCRs were grouped using DBSCAN, with TCRdist sequence similarity added in when clustering inside HLA-allele-positive subsets. Repertoires with fewer than 30,000 or more than 120,000 public chains were left out of co-occurrence clustering, as were about five repertoires with anomalous nucleotide sharing. The source is immuneACCESS, and TCRdb retained only in-frame sequences with V and J called. Part of the clones is not carried over; for the studies checked, unresolved V genes explain less than half of this, and the remainder is unexplained. V and J calls and clone size are those listed in that table; D and trimming were worked out from the DNA. For this sample the table gives fewer than 200,000 clones, of which around 79% were detected only once. The leading ten clones occupy 0.69% of the sample.

Study-level results and caveats: A later analysis found that TCR association rates varied across HLA loci, with DRB1 alleles showing the most associated TCRs and HLA-C alleles the fewest. The classifier was reported to diagnose cytomegalovirus status with high specificity and sensitivity in both the original cohort and the validation cohort. In a later analysis, HLA-associated TCR beta chains were found to be more clonally expanded and to have lower generation probabilities than equally common non-associated chains. Only TCR beta chains were sequenced in this cohort, and the absence of alpha or paired-chain data limited detectable features. Sequencing depth was assumed to be roughly uniform across donors in the presence/absence analyses, though that assumption may not hold. Because counts were too low, more than 15 rarely observed V segments, including chromosome 9 orphons, were left out of the earlier analysis of about 500 of the donors. In an earlier analysis of fewer than 700 of the donors, most TCR beta V segments appeared in productive rearrangements about 87% or about 30% of the time, broadly matching IMGT annotations. Because HLA typing was missing for some donors at each locus, association tests included only the typed subset. When HLA alleles, especially DR and DQ, strongly co-occurred, attributing TCR associations to individual alleles was difficult. The study listed approximately 150 TCR beta chains as associated with cytomegalovirus. A cluster of highly shared sequence variants was judged likely to be a technical artifact of the sequencing pipeline. Correlated functional status among segregating V segments might reflect linkage disequilibrium, but an unknown experimental factor could not be ruled out. The authors suggested that the approach could potentially be extended to other disease states and immunological phenotypes. According to a later analysis, most CMV-associated TCR beta chains appeared to be HLA-restricted, and the HLA associations seemed to be driven largely by CMV exposure. For the cohort, immune exposure information was limited to CMV serostatus. Across donors, most TCR sequences were observed very rarely, whereas some public TCRs were present in many individuals. In a later analysis, some 18,000 TCR beta sequences were associated with specific HLA alleles at a false discovery rate of 0.05. Some IMGT-functional V segments, including TRBV6-2 and TRBV6-3, could not be told apart with the 87-base-pair reads, so those segments were excluded. A later genetic analysis associated a missense DCLRE1C variant with V-gene and J-gene trimming of TCR beta chains, and an independent cohort replicated the association. In vitro tests confirmed that a few of the cytomegalovirus-associated TCR beta chains recognize cytomegalovirus antigens. A later genetic analysis reported fewer N-insertions in productive TCRs among donors in an Asian-associated ancestry cluster than the roughly 620-donor mean. According to a later analysis, parvovirus B19, influenza, CMV and Epstein-Barr virus appeared linked to several top co-occurrence clusters. A further reported finding was that TCR beta sequences accurately predicted the HLA-A and HLA-B alleles for most subjects in the first cohort.

The chain joins TRBV5-1 to TRBJ2-3, with 10 junctional bases fitting TRBD1. This TCR came from a woman aged 40-49 years in good health and CMV-seronegative. The specimen sequenced was PBMCs. The nucleotides read TGCGCCAGCAGCTTAGACAGGGGGCAAGATACGCAGTATTTT. Its coded protein is CASSLDRGQDTQYF.